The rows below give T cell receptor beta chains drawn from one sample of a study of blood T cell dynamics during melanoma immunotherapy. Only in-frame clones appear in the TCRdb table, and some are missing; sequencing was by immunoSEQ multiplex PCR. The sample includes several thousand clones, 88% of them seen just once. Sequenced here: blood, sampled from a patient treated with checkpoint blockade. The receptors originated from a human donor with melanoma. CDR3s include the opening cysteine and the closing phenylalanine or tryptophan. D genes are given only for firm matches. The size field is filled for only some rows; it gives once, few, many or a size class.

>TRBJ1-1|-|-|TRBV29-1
CSAEDNTEAFF
TGCAGCGCGGAGGATAACACTGAAGCTTTCTTT
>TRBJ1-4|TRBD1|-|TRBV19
CASRDRGQSNEKLFF
TGTGCCAGTCGCGACAGGGGGCAATCTAATGAAAAACTGTTTTTT
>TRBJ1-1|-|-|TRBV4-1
CASSQKQGPMNTEAFF
TGCGCCAGCAGCCAAAAACAGGGTCCTATGAACACTGAAGCTTTCTTT
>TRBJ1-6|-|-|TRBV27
CASSLLGTVNNSPLHF
TGTGCCAGCAGTCTCCTCGGGACGGTCAATAATTCACCCCTCCACTTT
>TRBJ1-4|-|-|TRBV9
CASSRGTHEKLFF
TGTGCCAGCAGCCGGGGGACACATGAAAAACTGTTTTTT
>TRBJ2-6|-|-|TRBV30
CAWRDRDSGANVLTF
TGTGCCTGGCGGGACCGCGACTCTGGGGCCAACGTCCTGACTTTC
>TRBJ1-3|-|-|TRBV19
CASTSRNTIYF
TGTGCCAGTACCTCTCGAAACACCATATATTTT
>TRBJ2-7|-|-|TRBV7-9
CASSFSAAGYEQYF
TGTGCCAGCAGCTTTAGCGCGGCGGGCTACGAGCAGTACTTC
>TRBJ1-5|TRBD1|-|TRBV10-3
CAISPRGAGQPQHF
TGTGCCATCAGCCCCAGGGGGGCAGGGCAGCCCCAGCATTTT
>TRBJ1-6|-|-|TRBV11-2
CASSLGQGSYNSPLHF
TGTGCCAGCAGCTTAGGTCAGGGTTCCTATAATTCACCCCTCCACTTT
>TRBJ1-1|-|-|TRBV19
CASSIEVSGSAEAFF
TGTGCCAGTAGTATCGAGGTTTCGGGGAGCGCTGAAGCTTTCTTT
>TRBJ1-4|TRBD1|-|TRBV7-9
CASSSQGAEGEKLFF
TGTGCCAGCAGCTCACAGGGGGCCGAGGGGGAAAAACTGTTTTTT
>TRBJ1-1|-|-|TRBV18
CASSPDTLNTEAFF
TGTGCCAGCTCACCTGACACCTTGAACACTGAAGCTTTCTTT
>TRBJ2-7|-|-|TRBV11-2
CASSLGGAGSYEQYF
TGTGCCAGCAGCCTTGGGGGGGCAGGGTCCTACGAGCAGTACTTC
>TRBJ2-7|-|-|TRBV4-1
CASSQVPGTAYEQYF
TGCGCCAGCAGCCAAGTTCCCGGGACTGCCTACGAGCAGTACTTC
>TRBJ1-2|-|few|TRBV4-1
CASSQRSPDPMDGYTF
TGCGCCAGCAGCCAAAGGTCCCCAGACCCCATGGATGGCTACACCTTC
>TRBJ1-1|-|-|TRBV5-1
CASSLERGGTEAFF
TGCGCCAGCAGCTTGGAGAGGGGAGGCACTGAAGCTTTCTTT
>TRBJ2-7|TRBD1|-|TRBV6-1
CASKPPGGSDEQYF
TGTGCCAGCAAGCCTCCAGGGGGCTCGGACGAGCAGTACTTC
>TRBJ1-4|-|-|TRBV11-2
CASSLDTWAEKLFF
TGTGCCAGCAGCTTAGACACTTGGGCTGAAAAACTGTTTTTT
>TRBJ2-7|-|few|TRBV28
CASSSSVVNEQYF
TGTGCCAGCAGTTCATCCGTAGTTAACGAGCAGTACTTC
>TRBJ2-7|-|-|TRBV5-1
CASSLWGELYEQYF
TGCGCCAGCAGCTTGTGGGGGGAACTATACGAGCAGTACTTC
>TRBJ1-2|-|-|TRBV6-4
CASSDSGVGYTF
TGTGCCAGCAGTGACTCCGGGGTCGGCTACACCTTC
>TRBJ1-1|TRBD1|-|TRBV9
CASSQGDMNTEAFF
TGTGCCAGCAGTCAGGGGGACATGAACACTGAAGCTTTCTTT
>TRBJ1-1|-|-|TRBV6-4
CASSDSFGQMNTEAFF
TGTGCCAGCAGTGACTCCTTTGGTCAGATGAACACTGAAGCTTTCTTT
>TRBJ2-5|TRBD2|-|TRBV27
CASSSGGASGVQYF
TGTGCCAGCAGTTCGGGGGGTGCTAGTGGAGTGCAGTACTTC
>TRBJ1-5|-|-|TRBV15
CATSRDSPGPGDLYSNQPQHF
TGTGCCACCAGCAGAGATTCGCCCGGGCCAGGGGATCTTTATAGCAATCAGCCCCAGCATTTT
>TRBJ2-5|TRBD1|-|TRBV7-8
CASSSASGQQYF
TGTGCCAGCAGCTCGGCCTCGGGACAGCAGTACTTC
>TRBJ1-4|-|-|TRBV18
CASSLNSNEKLFF
TGTGCCAGCTCACTCAACAGTAATGAAAAACTGTTTTTT
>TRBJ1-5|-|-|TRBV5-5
CASSLGSNQPQHF
TGTGCCAGCAGTTTAGGGAGCAATCAGCCCCAGCATTTT
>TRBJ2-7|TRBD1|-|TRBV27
CASRGGTGGFYEQYF
TGTGCCAGCAGGGGAGGGACAGGGGGCTTCTACGAGCAGTACTTC
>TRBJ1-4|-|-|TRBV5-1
CASSLGPGTMKLFF
TGCGCCAGCAGCTTGGGCCCAGGGACGATGAAACTGTTTTTT
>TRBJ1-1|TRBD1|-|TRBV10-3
CAIQGDSYTEAFF
TGTGCCATACAGGGGGACTCGTACACTGAAGCTTTCTTT
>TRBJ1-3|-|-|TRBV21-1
CASSCSGNTIYF
TGTGCCAGCAGCTGCTCTGGAAACACCATATATTTT
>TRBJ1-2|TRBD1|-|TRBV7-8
CASSPQTGNGYTF
TGTGCCAGCAGCCCCCAGACAGGGAATGGCTACACCTTC
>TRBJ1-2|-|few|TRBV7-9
CASSGSREYYGYTF
TGTGCCAGCAGCGGATCACGGGAGTACTATGGCTACACCTTC
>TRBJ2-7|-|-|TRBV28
CASSLGTRGSYEQYF
TGTGCCAGCAGTTTAGGGACAAGGGGGTCCTACGAGCAGTACTTC
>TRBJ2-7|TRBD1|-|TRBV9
CASSEGTGSSYEQYF
TGTGCCAGCAGCGAAGGGACAGGGAGCTCCTACGAGCAGTACTTC
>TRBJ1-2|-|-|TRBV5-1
CASSSTPGHRYGYTF
TGCGCCAGCAGCTCTACACCGGGACATAGGTATGGCTACACCTTC
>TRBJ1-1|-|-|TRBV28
CASSLEPFNTEAFF
TGTGCCAGCAGTTTGGAGCCATTCAACACTGAAGCTTTCTTT
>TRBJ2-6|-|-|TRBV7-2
CASSLAGGSGANVLTF
TGTGCCAGCAGCTTAGCGGGGGGCTCTGGGGCCAACGTCCTGACTTTC
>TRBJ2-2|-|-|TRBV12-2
CASRLVDRANTGELFF
TGTGCAAGTCGCTTAGTGGACAGGGCGAACACCGGGGAGCTGTTTTTT
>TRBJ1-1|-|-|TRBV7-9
CASSSTLTGTEAFF
TGTGCCAGCAGCTCTACCCTAACGGGCACTGAAGCTTTCTTT
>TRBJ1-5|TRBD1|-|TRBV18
CASSRLGQGIQPQHF
TGTGCCAGCTCACGTCTGGGACAGGGGATTCAGCCCCAGCATTTT
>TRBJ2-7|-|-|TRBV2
CASSVDSLSYEQYF
TGTGCCAGCAGTGTGGATTCCCTATCCTACGAGCAGTACTTC
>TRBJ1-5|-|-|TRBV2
CASSLQGRGQPQHF
TGTGCCAGCAGTTTACAGGGTCGGGGTCAGCCCCAGCATTTT
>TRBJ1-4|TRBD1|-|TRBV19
CASSIRGTGAEKLFF
TGTGCCAGTAGTATTCGCGGGACAGGGGCCGAAAAACTGTTTTTT
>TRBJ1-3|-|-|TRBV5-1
CASSLDTGTGNTIYF
TGCGCCAGCAGCTTGGATACAGGGACTGGAAACACCATATATTTT
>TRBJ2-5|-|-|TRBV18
CASSPTSETQYF
TGTGCCAGCTCACCTACGTCGGAGACCCAGTACTTC
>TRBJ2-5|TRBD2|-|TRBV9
CASSGLAGQETQYF
TGTGCCAGCAGCGGACTAGCGGGGCAAGAGACCCAGTACTTC
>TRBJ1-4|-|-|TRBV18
CASSLDGAYGSANEKLFF
TGTGCCAGCTCACTAGACGGGGCCTACGGATCAGCTAATGAAAAACTGTTTTTT
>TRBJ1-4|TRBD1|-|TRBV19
CASSVTQGAATNEKLFF
TGTGCCAGTAGTGTTACACAGGGGGCCGCAACTAATGAAAAACTGTTTTTT
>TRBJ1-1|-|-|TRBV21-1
CASSTGGRGVGMNTEAFF
TGTGCCAGCAGCACGGGGGGCAGGGGTGTAGGCATGAACACTGAAGCTTTCTTT
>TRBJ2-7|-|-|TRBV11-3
CASSAPLHSSYEQYF
TGTGCCAGCAGCGCCCCATTACACAGCTCCTACGAGCAGTACTTC
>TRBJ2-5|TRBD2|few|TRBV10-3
CAISISGTREQYF
TGTGCCATCAGTATATCCGGGACTAGAGAGCAGTACTTC
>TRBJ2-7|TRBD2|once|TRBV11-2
CASSPGLEREQYF
TGTGCCAGCAGCCCTGGACTAGAGCGCGAGCAGTACTTC